This T cell receptor (beta chain) was observed in a study of shared clonotypes between healthy human individuals (dated by TCRdb to 2018 to 2020). A note on the overall study: Three men and a couple of women, aged 18 to 49 years, made up the cohort. To increase sequencing depth and limit assay-specific biases, different laboratories used diverse techniques to prepare libraries and sequence TCR repertoires. For each donor, three plates each were used for CD4 naive and CD4 memory, two plates were used for CD8 naive, and one plate was used for CD8 memory. The study deeply sequenced blood TCR repertoires of about 5 healthy adults to estimate repertoire size and the extent of clonotype sharing between individuals. Leukapheresis yielded between about 0.9 and 10 billion PBMCs per donor. Points the paper makes about the study in general: Compared with non-shared clonotypes, the clonotypes found in all four sorted-subset donors had higher generation probabilities. Sharing across a few donors was observed for roughly 5.4% of naive CD4, 3% to 3.5% of naive CD8, over 2% of memory CD4, and around 0.4% of memory CD8 clonotypes. Estimated clonotype richness was generally larger for naive than for memory subsets. The genetic and exposure-history diversity represented was limited by the small number of donors. Only blood was sampled, and tissue TCR repertoires likely differ from those in blood. Even with the large sequencing depth, rarefaction of the sorted-subset datasets indicated that sequencing was incomplete. Pairwise subsampling indicated that sequencing depth was expected to affect the degree of clonotype sharing among donors.

Regarding this clone: Which antigen it targets is not known. No per-base quality is available; no much larger clone lies one base away.

The donors were healthy, HIV-negative adults who had no recently reported acute infections or vaccinations. Every donor was a Caucasian adult residing in Nashville, Tennessee, USA. CD4+ T cells were enriched by magnetic negative selection; naive cells were then positively selected on CD45RA, and the negative fraction formed the memory subset. Blood was collected by leukapheresis, and PBMCs were isolated by Ficoll-Histopaque density gradient centrifugation and then cryopreserved in liquid nitrogen vapor phase. Analytical flow cytometry was used to check the purity and quantity of every magnetically sorted T cell population. Each sorted fraction had its genomic DNA isolated and then quantified by UV absorbance on a Nanodrop 2000c. Using the deep immunoSEQ assay, multiplex PCR amplified TCR CDR3 regions from genomic DNA. Genomic DNA extracted from each cell subset was distributed evenly over all wells of several immunoSEQ 96-well plates, and each plate served as one replicate. For sorted subsets, each replicate PCR was loaded with roughly 200 ng genomic DNA, equivalent to roughly 30,000 T cell genomes. Purified libraries were measured with a Qubit 3.0 fluorometer, size-checked on a Bioanalyzer 2100, and measured again with the KAPA Library Quantification kit. Each immunoSEQ 96-well plate was sequenced on its own single-read 150-cycle Illumina NextSeq 550 flow cell. The study's own analysis went as follows. Because the immunoSEQ output held only junctional sequences and lacked quality scores, the filtering could not match the filtering applied to full-length reads. Sequences were annotated with PyIR, a Python wrapper for IgBLAST v1.9, using IMGT germline references to assign V/J genes and CDR3. Reads were filtered out if the reads had weak V/J assignments (E-value above 1e-6), no CDR3, stop codons, out-of-frame junctions, or ambiguous translated residues. A V3J clonotype was defined by an identical inferred V gene, J gene, and CDR3 amino acid sequence. Percentage overlap between repertoires was computed as shared unique clonotypes divided by the size of the smaller repertoire. Three approaches were used to assess repertoire richness: RTK rarefaction, the Chao1 estimator, and Recon v2.1 estimates of unobserved clonotypes. OLGA was used to compute generation probabilities for all TCRbeta clonotypes that the gDNA method yielded from a handful of donors. Drawn from immuneACCESS, this table holds only the in-frame rearrangements with V and J called that TCRdb kept. Clones are partly lost; checked studies trace under half to an unresolved V gene and leave the rest unexplained. V, J and clone size are taken as reported in that table, and D and trimming were inferred from the DNA itself. Present in this sample are 2 million to 2.5 million clones, approximately 95% of which were seen just once. 0.39% of the sample is in the top ten clones.

For CDR1 and CDR2, the germline V gene (reference sequence) lists SEHNR and FQNEAQ. Measured from the cysteine to the phenylalanine, the CDR3 is 16 residues long. The DNA shown is the 48-base CDR3, in frame from base 1. For this chain, trimming is 0 bases at the V end and 7 bases at the J end, and the number of junction bases without a gene match is 2. The sequence came from a man aged 18 to 29 in good health. Some clones in this sample may be carry-over from other donors' samples. Sequenced sample: naive CD4+ T cells from PBMCs. Explained via the paper, the cell subset or site label denotes: CD45RA+ positively selected. This sequence uses TRBV7-9 and TRBJ2-1; 14 of the junction bases match TRBD2. The encoded CDR3 is CASSLAGLAGDNEQFF. The DNA reads as follows: TGTGCCAGCAGCTTAGCGGGACTAGCGGGAGATAATGAGCAGTTCTTC. Here the CDR3 is joined to the reference TRBV7-9 and TRBJ2-1 genes, and the full variable domain is: DTGVSQNPRHKITKRGQNVTFRCDPISEHNRLYWYRQTLGQGPEFLTYFQNEAQLEKSRLLSDRFSAERPKGSFSTLEIQRTEQGDSAMYLCASSLAGLAGDNEQFFGPGTRLTVL.